Below are 22 T cell receptor beta chains sequenced from a single sample in a study of blood T cell repertoires in COVID-19 (dated by TCRdb to the early 2020s). The library came from the immunoSEQ multiplex PCR assay. What TCRdb holds here is the immuneACCESS table cut down to in-frame rearrangements. Part of the clones is not present; checked against another copy, under half of the missing clones reflect an unresolved V gene, and the others are unexplained. Counted in this sample were 14,000 or so clones; around 73% of them appeared once. The top ten constitute more than 20% of the sample. The sample consisted of peripheral blood. The receptors originated from a boy aged 2 to 10 with active or convalescent COVID-19.

This sequence joins TRBV11-2 and TRBJ2-7, with D tentatively TRBD2 (5 bases). CDR3 length: 14 amino acids. The germline gives CDR1 SGHAT, CDR2 FQNNGV. V gave up 1 base and J gave up 2 bases, with 9 bases separating them. As DNA, the CDR3 is TGTGCCAGCAGCTTAGTCCAGCGGACCTACGAGCAGTACGTC. Translation gives CASSLVQRTYEQYV.

The J gene is TRBJ1-2, the V gene TRBV28, with TRBD1 matching over 9 bases. CDR1 and CDR2 (germline): MDHEN, SYDVKM. The CDR3 consists of 13 residues. V lost 5 bases to trimming and J lost 4 bases; unmatched junction nucleotides: 2. CDR3 in DNA: TGTGCCAGCAGTGGGGGACAGGGCTATGGCTACACCTTC. It translates to CASSGGQGYGYTF.

The chain's CDR3 is CASTLGQGRPNTEAFF. Here the CDR3 DNA reads TGTGCCAGCACCTTAGGACAGGGTCGTCCGAACACTGAAGCTTTCTTT. The J gene is TRBJ1-1, the V gene TRBV2; 8 nucleotides agree with TRBD1. The length of the CDR3 is 16 residues. V lost 7 bases to trimming and J lost 1 base; unmatched junction nucleotides: 11. Germline values: CDR1 SNHLY, CDR2 FYNNEI.

The V call is TRBV7-6, the J call TRBJ2-2, with a possible D match to TRBD2 (5 bases). Germline loops: CDR1 SGHVS, CDR2 FNYEAQ. This CDR3 has 15 residues. V lost 5 bases and J lost 2, with 12 bases in between. CDR3 in amino acids: CASSRGPYNTGELFF. As DNA, the CDR3 is TGTGCCAGCAGCCGAGGGCCCTATAACACCGGGGAGCTGTTTTTT.

There are a few counts of this clone. The gene calls are TRBV19 and TRBJ2-2; 12 nucleotides line up with TRBD2. The junction had 15 bases not matched to a gene; V was cut back by 6 bases and J by 4 bases. The germline CDR1 and CDR2 sequences are LNHDA and SQIVND (reference sequence). This CDR3 is 19 amino acids long. The CDR3 here is CASRRMTSGRDGGTGELFF. CDR3 DNA: TGTGCCAGTAGACGAATGACTAGCGGGAGAGACGGGGGCACCGGGGAGCTGTTTTTT.

The gene calls are TRBV6-5 and TRBJ2-1; a possible D gene is TRBD2 (5 bases). Between the trimmed V and J ends, which lost 2 bases and 0 bases, there was a span of 8 bases. The germline V gene encodes CDR1 MNHEY and CDR2 SVGAGI. This CDR3 contains 15 residues. The CDR3 DNA reads TGTGCCAGCAGTTACACGGGGTCCTCCTACAATGAGCAGTTCTTC. Translated, it gives CASSYTGSSYNEQFF.

This chain uses TRBV7-2 with TRBJ2-1; possible D gene TRBD2, 5 bases. This CDR3 is 14 amino acids long. CDR1 is SGHTA and CDR2 is FQGNSA in the germline V gene. V was cut by 1 base and J by 6 bases, with 10 bases left in between. CDR3: CASSLVASSNEQFF. DNA for the CDR3: TGTGCCAGCAGCTTAGTGGCTAGCAGCAATGAGCAGTTCTTC.

The genes are TRBV5-5 and TRBJ2-2, with D unclear. CDR3 length equals 12 residues. V was shortened by 5 bases and J by 5 bases, with 7 bases between the two germline ends. Germline V gene lookup returns CDR1 SGHKS and CDR2 YYEKEE (reference sequence). CDR3 loop: CASRSETGELFF. CDR3 in DNA: TGTGCCAGCAGATCCGAGACCGGGGAGCTGTTTTTT.

By its share, this clone is medium-sized. This sequence joins TRBV12-3 or TRBV12-4 and TRBJ1-2, with no clear D. Trimming pared 8 bases from V and 8 bases from J, leaving 15 bases between. The CDR3 loop spans 12 amino acids. The CDR3 spells CASSGRSPGYTF. The CDR3 coding sequence is TGTGCCAGCTCCGGCAGGTCGCCGGGCTACACCTTC.

By sample share, this clone is medium-sized (0.01 to 0.1%). V is TRBV29-1 and J is TRBJ2-1; 7 bases are a match to TRBD1. This CDR3 is 13 amino acids long. Germline trimming cut 6 bases from V and 7 bases from J; bases unmatched to any gene: 9. Germline V gives CDR1 SQVTM, CDR2 ANQGSEA. In nucleotides, the CDR3 is TGCAGCGTGTTCAGACAGGGTGGGAATGAGCAGTTCTTC. Amino acid sequence: CSVFRQGGNEQFF.

This clone was detected once. This chain links TRBV6-5 with TRBJ2-7, with D tentatively TRBD2 (6 bases). The V gene lost 8 bases and the J gene lost 6 bases, with 23 bases spanning the gap. Germline values: CDR1 MNHEY, CDR2 SVGAGI. The CDR3 spans 15 residues. The CDR3 protein is CASSETSFGLGEQYF. The CDR3 nucleotides read TGTGCCAGCTCTGAGACTAGTTTTGGACTTGGCGAGCAGTACTTC.

This chain uses TRBV5-6 with TRBJ2-1; D gene unclear. Between the trimmed V and J ends, which lost 0 bases and 1 base, there was a span of 11 bases. The germline CDR1 and CDR2 sequences are SGHDT and YYEEEE. The CDR3 sequence is 16 residues long. Here the CDR3 DNA reads TGTGCCAGCAGCTTGGAGACTCAGTTTTCCTACAATGAGCAGTTCTTC. Translation: CASSLETQFSYNEQFF.

This clone qualifies as medium-sized (0.01 to 0.1%). The chain couples TRBV19 to TRBJ1-5, with D uncertain. Germline lookup yields CDR1 LNHDA and CDR2 SQIVND (reference sequence). V was shortened by 6 bases and J by 4 bases, with 10 bases between the two germline ends. The CDR3 consists of 13 residues. The CDR3 loop is CASRDNFNQPQHF. The CDR3 bases are TGTGCCAGTAGAGACAATTTTAATCAGCCCCAGCATTTT.

This rearrangement joins TRBV19 to TRBJ2-1; 8 bases are a match to TRBD2. The V and J ends lost 2 bases and 6 bases, in that order; junction bases with no gene match: 12. The CDR3 has 17 amino acids. In germline, CDR1 is LNHDA, CDR2 SQIVND (reference sequence). This CDR3 reads CASSIMEGVAGSNEQFF. As DNA, the CDR3 is TGTGCCAGTAGTATAATGGAAGGGGTAGCGGGAAGCAATGAGCAGTTCTTC.

With respect to this clone: Given the absence of the conserved phenylalanine or tryptophan at the CDR3 end, a read error is likely. No DNA is shown, since the ends of the CDR3 on it are uncertain; the CDR3 is the one TCRdb lists. The rearrangement links TRBV6-6 to TRBJ1-3; the listed D gene, TRBD1, was not tested against the DNA. Germline V gene lookup returns CDR1 MNHNY and CDR2 SVGAGI (reference sequence). The CDR3 totals 14 residues, both ends included. CDR3: CASRPTGGQKHHIL.

The chain employs TRBV5-4 and TRBJ2-5; D is perhaps TRBD1 (5 bases). The ends were cut back, 5 bases at V and 2 bases at J, with 13 bases in the middle. The germline CDR1 and CDR2 sequences are SGHNT and YYREEE (reference sequence). The CDR3 is 14 residues long. CDR3 residues: CASSSRQLQETQYF. CDR3 sequence (DNA): TGTGCCAGCAGTTCAAGACAGTTACAAGAGACCCAGTACTTC.

This clone showed up just once. The V and J genes are TRBV6-4 and TRBJ2-2; 10 bases are a match to TRBD2. V lost 0 bases to trimming and J lost 6 bases; unmatched junction nucleotides: 10. Germline loops: CDR1 MRHNA, CDR2 SNTAGT. CDR3 length equals 18 residues. CDR3 sequence reads: CASSDSYKREGLSGELFF. The CDR3 DNA is TGTGCCAGCAGTGACTCCTACAAGCGGGAGGGCCTATCCGGGGAGCTGTTTTTT.

This clone was seen only a few times. The chain combines TRBV20-1 with TRBJ2-7; 8 bases are a match to TRBD1. From germline, CDR1 is DFQATT and CDR2 SNEGSKA (reference sequence). The CDR3 totals 11 residues. The CDR3 loop reads CSAGQDYEQYF. CDR3 nucleotides: TGCAGCGCGGGACAGGACTACGAGCAGTACTTC.

V and J are TRBV28 and TRBJ1-6; 7 bases agree with TRBD1. CDR1 MDHEN and CDR2 SYDVKM come from the germline V gene. V lost 7 bases, J lost 9 bases, and 12 bases stayed unmatched. The CDR3 sequence is 15 residues long. The CDR3 here is CASINYRGWSSPLHF. The CDR3 bases are TGTGCCAGCATCAACTACAGGGGTTGGAGTTCACCCCTCCACTTT.

The V gene is TRBV15, the J gene TRBJ2-1; D possibly corresponds to TRBD1 (5 bases). Germline CDR1 is LNHNV and CDR2 is YYDKDF (reference sequence). This CDR3 comprises 12 residues. V was pared by 2 bases and J by 6 bases, with 5 bases between. The DNA for the CDR3 is TGTGCCACCAGCAGACAGGGCAATGAGCAGTTCTTC. Amino acid sequence: CATSRQGNEQFF. The variable domain in full, with the rest retrieved from reference TRBV15 and TRBJ2-1, is DAMVIQNPRYQVTQFGKPVTLSCSQTLNHNVMYWYQQKSSQAPKLLFHYYDKDFNNEADTPDNFQSRRPNTSFCFLDIRSPGLGDTAMYLCATSRQGNEQFFGPGTRLTVL.

Turning to this clone: The final CDR3 position lacks the conserved phenylalanine or tryptophan, pointing to a likely read error. The DNA is omitted, as the CDR3 cannot be located on it reliably, and the CDR3 follows TCRdb's listing. The chain combines TRBV21-1 with TRBJ1-2. TRBV21-1 is assigned pseudogene status. The CDR3 is 8 amino acids in total, end residues counted. The CDR3 region is CASSKGGV.

The chain has TRBV7-2 and TRBJ2-5; TRBD1 is a possible D gene (5 bases). This CDR3 has 14 residues. Germline CDR1 is SGHTA and CDR2 is FQGNSA. V shed 5 bases and J shed 5 bases, with 15 bases lying between them. The CDR3 DNA reads as TGTGCCAGCAGCCAAGGGGCAGAAAGGGAGACCCAGTACTTC. This codes for CASSQGAERETQYF.